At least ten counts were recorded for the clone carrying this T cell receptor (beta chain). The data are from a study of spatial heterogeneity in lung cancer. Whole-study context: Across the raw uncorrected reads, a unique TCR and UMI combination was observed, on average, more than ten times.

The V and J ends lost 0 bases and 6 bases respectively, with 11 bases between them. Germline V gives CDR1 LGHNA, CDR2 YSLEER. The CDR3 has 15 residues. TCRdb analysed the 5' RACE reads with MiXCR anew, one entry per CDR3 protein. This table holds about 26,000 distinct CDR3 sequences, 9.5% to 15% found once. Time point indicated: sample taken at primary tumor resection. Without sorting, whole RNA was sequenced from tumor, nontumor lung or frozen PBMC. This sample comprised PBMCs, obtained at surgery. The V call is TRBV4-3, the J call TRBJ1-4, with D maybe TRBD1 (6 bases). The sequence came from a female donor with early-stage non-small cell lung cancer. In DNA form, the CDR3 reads TGCGCCAGCAGCCAAGAGGGGGCCCAGGATGAAAAACTGTTTTTT. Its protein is CASSQEGAQDEKLFF.